This record looks at one T cell receptor (beta chain) sequence and its context. A much larger clonotype is one base distant, so this may be a read error. Template input, which was bulk tumor genomic DNA, totaled 450 to 600 ng per sample. Multiple biopsies spaced far apart were taken from each primary tumor during surgery. Curative surgical treatment was performed in patients who had newly diagnosed, untreated non-small cell lung cancer. Trimming stripped 5 bases from V and 2 bases from J, with 13 bases between. Per the germline V gene, CDR1 is SEHNR and CDR2 is FQNEAQ (reference sequence). The length of the CDR3 is 14 residues. This entry is derived from a study of immune heterogeneity within non-small cell lung tumors. In a multiplex PCR, 32 V and 13 J primers amplified TCR beta CDR3. Each CDR3 protein is one row after TCRdb ran MiXCR on the multiplex PCR reads. The sample has 10,000 to 15,000 distinct CDR3 sequences; under 30% are singletons.

This TCR derives from a man between 50 and 59 years old with non-small cell lung cancer. Sequenced input: lung tumor tissue. V is TRBV7-9 and J is TRBJ2-7; D not certain. The CDR3 DNA reads as TGTGCCAGCAGCCCGGCCGTGGGCCCCTACGAGCAGTACTTC. Protein sequence: CASSPAVGPYEQYF.